This T cell receptor beta chain was recovered during a study of blood T cell repertoires in COVID-19. Turning to the study itself: COVID-19 samples, acute and convalescent, were from the United States, Italy and Spain. T cells, B-cell-depleted T cells, or PBMCs provided the cDNA or gDNA that served as material.

Original processing methods: By means of reference gene primer amplification, nucleated cell counts were estimated. Some clones are missing from TCRdb's copy, which holds only in-frame ones; the method was immunoSEQ multiplex PCR. V, J and clone size were drawn from that table, and D and trimming were deduced from the DNA. The sample gives 140,000 or so clones, more than 75% of which show up once; under 6% is in the top ten. Per the germline V gene, CDR1 is KGHDR and CDR2 is SFDVKD. After removal of 5 bases from V and 2 bases from J, the junction contained 11 bases not matched to a gene. The CDR3 loop spans 17 amino acids.

Sequenced material: peripheral blood. V usage is TRBV24-1 and J usage is TRBJ2-1, with TRBD2 matching over 7 bases. This clonotype was obtained from a human donor in a cohort sampled during active COVID-19. The CDR3 reads CATSGWEGPRPYNEQFF. CDR3 DNA sequence: TGTGCCACCAGTGGGTGGGAGGGTCCCCGCCCCTACAATGAGCAGTTCTTC.